The 21 T cell receptor beta chains below all came from one sample that was sequenced in a study of blood T cell repertoires in COVID-19 (TCRdb year 2020). The library was produced with the immunoSEQ multiplex PCR assay. TCRdb re-hosts the immuneACCESS table, in-frame sequences only. Its copies lack some clones; in the studies checked, an unresolved V gene accounts for under half of them, and the cause for the rest is not known. This sample comprises under 250,000 clones, around four fifths of them detected only once. The ten largest clones take up roughly 5.3% of the sample. Sequencing was performed on peripheral blood. The receptor source for this set is a woman aged 60-75 years who had recovered from COVID-19.

Here the CDR3 DNA reads TGTGCCAGCTCACCCCCGGACAGTCTTTCTGGGGCCAACGTCCTGACTTTC. Translation gives CASSPPDSLSGANVLTF. The chain has TRBV18 and TRBJ2-6; D is perhaps TRBD1 (6 bases). Per germline, CDR1 KGHSH and CDR2 LQKENI. Trimming took off 3 bases at V and 1 base at J, with 13 bases between the two ends. The CDR3 has 17 residues.

The chain employs TRBV30 and TRBJ2-7; possibly TRBD2 for D (6 bases). Looked up from germline, CDR1 is GTSNPN and CDR2 is SVGIG (reference sequence). The CDR3 length is 16 residues. V was trimmed by 0 bases and J by 6 bases, leaving 21 bases between them. CDR3 sequence reads: CAWSVIGLDYSGEQYF. The CDR3 bases are TGTGCCTGGAGTGTAATTGGACTGGACTATAGCGGCGAGCAGTACTTC. Full variable domain (remainder filled in from reference TRBV30 and TRBJ2-7): SQTIHQWPATLVQPVGSPLSLECTVEGTSNPNLYWYRQAAGRGLQLLFYSVGIGQISSEVPQNLSASRPQDRQFILSSKKLLLSDSGFYLCAWSVIGLDYSGEQYFGPGTRLTVT.

CDR3 region: CASSPLAGGPGDTQYF. For the CDR3, the DNA is TGTGCCAGCTCACCCCTAGCGGGGGGGCCGGGGGATACGCAGTATTTT. This sequence joins TRBV18 and TRBJ2-3, with 12 bases that match TRBD2. The CDR3 is made up of 16 amino acids. The germline gives CDR1 KGHSH, CDR2 LQKENI. V trimming: 3 bases; J trimming: 6 bases; junction bases outside the gene matches: 7.

Only one count was recorded for this clone. The chain couples TRBV2 to TRBJ1-1; TRBD1 agrees at 8 bases. The V segment lost 3 bases and the J segment 4 bases; nucleotides outside the gene matches: 4. There are 14 residues in the CDR3. CDR1 is SNHLY and CDR2 is FYNNEI in the germline V gene. The CDR3 bases are TGTGCCAGCAGTGACAGGGGGCTCCCCACTGAAGCTTTCTTT. Translating it yields CASSDRGLPTEAFF. The full variable domain, rest sourced from reference TRBV2 and TRBJ1-1, is EPEVTQTPSHQVTQMGQEVILRCVPISNHLYFYWYRQILGQKVEFLVSFYNNEISEKSEIFDDQFSVERPDGSNFTLKIRSTKLEDSAMYFCASSDRGLPTEAFFGQGTRLTVV.

A note on this clone: The CDR3 does not close with the conserved phenylalanine or tryptophan, likely indicating a read error. Because the CDR3's place on the DNA is in doubt, the DNA is left out and the CDR3 is given as listed by TCRdb. This chain joins TRBV24-1 and TRBJ1-1. The CDR3 is 11 residues long, counting both termini. Germline V CDR1 and CDR2: KGHDR, SFDVKD. The CDR3 is CATSYGYSIKV.

The rearrangement links TRBV27 to TRBJ1-2; D is ambiguous. The germline gives CDR1 MNHEY, CDR2 SMNVEV (reference sequence). Trimming removed 0 bases at V and 6 bases at J, with 17 bases between. The CDR3 is made up of 16 amino acids. Written as DNA, the CDR3 is TGTGCCAGCAGTTTATCGAAGAGCGGGAGGGCCCATGGCTACACCTTC. It codes for CASSLSKSGRAHGYTF.

The J gene is TRBJ1-6, the V gene TRBV30; D unresolved. Germline V lookup: CDR1 GTSNPN, CDR2 SVGIG (reference sequence). The germline V and J ends were trimmed by 3 bases and 7 bases, with 19 bases remaining between them. The length of the CDR3 is 16 residues. Here the CDR3 reads CAWRAGQLVLNSPLHF. The DNA of the CDR3 is TGTGCCTGGAGAGCCGGCCAACTAGTACTGAATTCACCCCTCCACTTT.

The CDR3 region is CASSFSGTSRTGELFF. The CDR3 DNA reads TGCGCCAGCAGCTTTTCCGGGACTAGTAGAACCGGGGAGCTGTTTTTT. V usage is TRBV5-1 and J usage is TRBJ2-2, with 8 positions matching TRBD2. Germline trimming cut 2 bases from V and 5 bases from J; bases unmatched to any gene: 8. This CDR3 spans 16 amino acids. Germline V gene lookup returns CDR1 SGHRS and CDR2 YFSETQ.

The chain couples TRBV14 to TRBJ2-3; perhaps TRBD1 as D (6 bases). Germline-derived CDR1 and CDR2 are SGHDN and FVKESK. Trimming removed 3 bases at V and 4 bases at J, with 17 bases between. CDR3 length equals 16 residues. The CDR3 sequence: CASSHVRDTLADTQYF. In DNA, the CDR3 is TGTGCCAGCAGCCACGTCCGGGACACCTTGGCAGATACGCAGTATTTT. Combining the CDR3 with reference TRBV14 and TRBJ2-3 gives the whole variable domain EAGVTQFPSHSVIEKGQTVTLRCDPISGHDNLYWYRRVMGKEIKFLLHFVKESKQDESGMPNNRFLAERTGGTYSTLKVQPAELEDSGVYFCASSHVRDTLADTQYFGPGTRLTVL.

The chain couples TRBV5-6 to TRBJ1-2; no definite D call. With 2 bases removed from V and 7 bases from J, the gap between germline ends came to 15 bases. The germline V gene has CDR1 SGHDT and CDR2 YYEEEE. The CDR3 has 14 residues. The CDR3 DNA sequence: TGTGCCAGCAGCTTTGGCGGGGTAAGACTTGGCTACACCTTC. Its protein product is CASSFGGVRLGYTF.

The chain combines TRBV5-4 with TRBJ2-7, with TRBD2 identical over 11 bases. The germline V gene encodes CDR1 SGHNT and CDR2 YYREEE (reference sequence). V dropped 4 bases and J dropped 4; count of bases not matched to a gene: 4. This CDR3 region has 14 residues. This CDR3 reads CASSPTSGGYEQYF. The CDR3 nucleotides are TGTGCCAGCAGCCCAACTAGCGGGGGTTACGAGCAGTACTTC.

The genes are TRBV5-1 and TRBJ1-2; D remains unclear. Trimming cost V 1 base and J 4 bases, with 14 bases left between them. CDR3 length: 15 residues. Germline loops: CDR1 SGHRS, CDR2 YFSETQ. CDR3 region: CASSLSLSSTYGYTF. CDR3 DNA sequence: TGCGCCAGCAGCTTGAGTCTGTCCTCTACCTATGGCTACACCTTC.

The V call is TRBV15, the J call TRBJ1-2, with D uncertain. Germline values: CDR1 LNHNV, CDR2 YYDKDF (reference sequence). Trimming pared 0 bases from V and 7 bases from J, leaving 18 bases between. The CDR3 is 16 amino acids. The CDR3 region has the DNA TGTGCCACCAGCAGAGAGTATGGTGTCGGGTCCTTTGGCTACACCTTC. Translated, it gives CATSREYGVGSFGYTF.

J is TRBJ2-3 and V is TRBV7-2; unclear D gene. V was pared by 5 bases and J by 5 bases, with 11 bases between. This CDR3 contains 13 residues. From germline, CDR1 is SGHTA and CDR2 FQGNSA. The CDR3 DNA reads TGTGCCAGCAGCCCAAGCCCCGGAGATACGCAGTATTTT. Translated: CASSPSPGDTQYF.

The sample holds one count of this clone. The chain recombines TRBV20-1 with TRBJ2-2; possible D gene TRBD1, 6 bases. This CDR3 comprises 14 residues. Deletions cut 3 bases from V and 2 bases from J, with 10 bases between. Germline V gene sequence: CDR1 DFQATT, CDR2 SNEGSKA (reference sequence). The CDR3 region is CSASPGANTGELFF. CDR3 in DNA: TGCAGTGCTAGTCCAGGGGCAAACACCGGGGAGCTGTTTTTT.

CDR3 DNA: TGTGCCAGCAGTGGGACAGGGTACGCCGGGGAGCTGTTTTTT. It is translated as CASSGTGYAGELFF. The V call is TRBV6-4, the J call TRBJ2-2, with 8 bases that match TRBD1. The CDR3 loop spans 14 amino acids. Germline trimming cut 4 bases from V and 6 bases from J; bases unmatched to any gene: 4. From germline, CDR1 is MRHNA and CDR2 SNTAGT.

The CDR3 spells CASSSYSYGYTF. In nucleotides, the CDR3 is TGTGCCAGCAGCTCCTACAGCTATGGCTACACCTTC. The chain joins TRBV9 to TRBJ1-2, with D uncertain. The V and J ends lost 4 bases and 4 bases respectively, with 8 bases between them. Germline V CDR1 and CDR2: SGDLS, YYNGEE. The CDR3 has 12 residues.

The chain couples TRBV5-1 to TRBJ1-4, with TRBD1 matching over 7 bases. The CDR3 totals 15 residues. The germline CDR1 and CDR2 sequences are SGHRS and YFSETQ. V shed 5 bases, J shed 4 bases, and the junction held 8 bases outside the gene matches. The CDR3 DNA is TGCGCCAGCAGTGTTACAGGGGTGATTAATGAAAAACTGTTTTTT. It is translated as CASSVTGVINEKLFF.

V usage is TRBV13 and J usage is TRBJ2-3; 15 positions agree with TRBD2. This CDR3 is 17 amino acids long. Per the germline V gene, CDR1 is PRHDT and CDR2 is FYEKMQ (reference sequence). V shed 4 bases and J 2 bases; nucleotides not matched to a gene: 4. CDR3 DNA: TGTGCCAGCAGCTCCGGACTAGCGGGGGGGCTCACAGATACGCAGTATTTT. Translated: CASSSGLAGGLTDTQYF. Drawing the rest from reference TRBV13 and TRBJ2-3, the complete variable domain is AAGVIQSPRHLIKEKRETATLKCYPIPRHDTVYWYQQGPGQDPQFLISFYEKMQSDKGSIPDRFSAQQFSDYHSELNMSSLELGDSALYFCASSSGLAGGLTDTQYFGPGTRLTVL.

The V and J genes are TRBV5-5 and TRBJ1-4; D is perhaps TRBD1 (6 bases). The CDR3 has 14 residues. Germline V gene data show CDR1 as SGHKS and CDR2 as YYEKEE (reference sequence). Between the trimmed V and J ends, which lost 6 bases and 0 bases, there was a span of 9 bases. The CDR3 nucleotides read TGTGCCAGCATGACAGGTGCAACTAATGAAAAACTGTTTTTT. Its translation: CASMTGATNEKLFF.

This clone occurred once. J is TRBJ1-2 and V is TRBV15, with D possibly being TRBD1 (5 bases). V lost 1 base and J lost 0, with 12 bases in between. Germline V lookup: CDR1 LNHNV, CDR2 YYDKDF (reference sequence). The CDR3 loop spans 16 amino acids. Here the CDR3 reads CATSRARPGPNYGYTF. As DNA, the CDR3 is TGTGCCACCAGCAGAGCTCGCCCAGGGCCTAACTATGGCTACACCTTC.